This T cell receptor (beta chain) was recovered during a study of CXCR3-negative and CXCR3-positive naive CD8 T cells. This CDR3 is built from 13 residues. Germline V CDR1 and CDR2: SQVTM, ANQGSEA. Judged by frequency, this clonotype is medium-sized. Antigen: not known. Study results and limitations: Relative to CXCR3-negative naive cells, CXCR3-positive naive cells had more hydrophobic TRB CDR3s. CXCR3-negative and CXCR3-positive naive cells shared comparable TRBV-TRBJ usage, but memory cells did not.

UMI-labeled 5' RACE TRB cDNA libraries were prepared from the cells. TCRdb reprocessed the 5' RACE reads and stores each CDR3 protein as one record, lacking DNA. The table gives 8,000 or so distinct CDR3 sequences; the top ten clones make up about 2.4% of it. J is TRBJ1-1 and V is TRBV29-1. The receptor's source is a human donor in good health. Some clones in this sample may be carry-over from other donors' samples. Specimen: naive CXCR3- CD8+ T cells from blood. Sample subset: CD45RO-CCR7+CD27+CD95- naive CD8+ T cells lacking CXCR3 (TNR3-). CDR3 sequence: CSVEGQKGPEAFF.